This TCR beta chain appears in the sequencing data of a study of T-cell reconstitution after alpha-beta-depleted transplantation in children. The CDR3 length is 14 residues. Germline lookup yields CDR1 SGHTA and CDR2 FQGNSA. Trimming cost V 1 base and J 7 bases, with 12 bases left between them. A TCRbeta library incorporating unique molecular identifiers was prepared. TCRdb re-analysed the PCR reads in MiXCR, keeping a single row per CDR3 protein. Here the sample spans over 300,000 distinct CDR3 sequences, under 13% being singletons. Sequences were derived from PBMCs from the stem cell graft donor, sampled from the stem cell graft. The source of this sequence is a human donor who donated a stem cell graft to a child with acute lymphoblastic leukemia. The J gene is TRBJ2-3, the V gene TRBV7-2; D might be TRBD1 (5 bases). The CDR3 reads CASSLEAQGHTQYF. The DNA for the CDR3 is TGTGCCAGCAGCTTAGAGGCCCAGGGCCATACGCAGTATTTT.